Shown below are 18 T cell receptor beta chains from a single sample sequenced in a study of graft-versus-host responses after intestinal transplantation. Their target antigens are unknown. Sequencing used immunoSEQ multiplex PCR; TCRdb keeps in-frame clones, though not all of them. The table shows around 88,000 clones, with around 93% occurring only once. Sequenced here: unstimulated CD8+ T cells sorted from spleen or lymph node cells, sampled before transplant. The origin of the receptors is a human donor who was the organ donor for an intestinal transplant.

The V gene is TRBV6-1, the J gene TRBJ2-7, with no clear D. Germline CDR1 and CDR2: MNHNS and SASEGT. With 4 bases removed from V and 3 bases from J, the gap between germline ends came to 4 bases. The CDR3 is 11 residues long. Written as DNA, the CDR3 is TGTGCCAGCAGTGCTGTCTACGAGCAGTACTTC. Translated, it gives CASSAVYEQYF.

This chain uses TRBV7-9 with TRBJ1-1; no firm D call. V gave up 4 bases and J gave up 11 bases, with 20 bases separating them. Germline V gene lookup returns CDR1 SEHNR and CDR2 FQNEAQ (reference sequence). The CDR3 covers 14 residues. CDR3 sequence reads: CASSYRTVAMRAFF. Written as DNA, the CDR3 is TGTGCCAGCAGCTATCGGACGGTCGCAATGCGGGCTTTCTTT.

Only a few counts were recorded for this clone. The CDR3, as DNA: TGTGCCAGCAGTGGGACAGGAGCTACCTACGAGCAGTACTTC. This encodes CASSGTGATYEQYF. The chain joins TRBV2 to TRBJ2-7; 7 bases fit TRBD1. J lost 2 bases, V lost 4 bases, and 5 bases had no gene match. This CDR3 spans 14 amino acids. Germline V gives CDR1 SNHLY, CDR2 FYNNEI.

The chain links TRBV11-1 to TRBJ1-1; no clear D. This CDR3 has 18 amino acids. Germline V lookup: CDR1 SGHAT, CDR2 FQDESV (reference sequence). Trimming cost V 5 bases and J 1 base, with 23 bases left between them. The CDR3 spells CASSPIPGQHGRNTEAFF. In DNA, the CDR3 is TGTGCCAGCAGCCCCATCCCGGGTCAGCACGGGCGGAACACTGAAGCTTTCTTT.

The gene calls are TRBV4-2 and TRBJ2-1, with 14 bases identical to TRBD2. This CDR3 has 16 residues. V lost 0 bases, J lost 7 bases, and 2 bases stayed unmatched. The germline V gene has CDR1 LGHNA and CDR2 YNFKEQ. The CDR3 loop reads CASSQDGTSGGNEQFF. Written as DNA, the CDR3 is TGTGCCAGCAGCCAAGATGGGACTAGCGGGGGAAATGAGCAGTTCTTC.

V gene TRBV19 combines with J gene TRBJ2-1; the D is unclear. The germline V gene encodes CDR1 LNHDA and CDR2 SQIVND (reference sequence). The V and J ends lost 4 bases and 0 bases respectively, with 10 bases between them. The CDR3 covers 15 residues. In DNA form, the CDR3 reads TGTGCCAGTAGTACGGGTCTAAGCTCCTACAATGAGCAGTTCTTC. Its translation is CASSTGLSSYNEQFF.

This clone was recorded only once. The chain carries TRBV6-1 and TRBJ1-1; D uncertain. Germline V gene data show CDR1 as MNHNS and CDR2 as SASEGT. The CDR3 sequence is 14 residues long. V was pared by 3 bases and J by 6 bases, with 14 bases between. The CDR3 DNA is TGTGCCAGCAGTGATCCGAGGCCCGAACCTGAAGCTTTCTTT. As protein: CASSDPRPEPEAFF.

CDR3 nucleotide sequence: TGTGCCAGCAGTCCCTTGACTAGCGGGGGGGCAGATACGCAGTATTTT. The encoded protein is CASSPLTSGGADTQYF. V and J are TRBV27 and TRBJ2-3; 14 bases agree with TRBD2. V was clipped by 5 bases and J by 4 bases; unmatched bases: 5. The length of the CDR3 is 16 residues. The germline V gene encodes CDR1 MNHEY and CDR2 SMNVEV (reference sequence).

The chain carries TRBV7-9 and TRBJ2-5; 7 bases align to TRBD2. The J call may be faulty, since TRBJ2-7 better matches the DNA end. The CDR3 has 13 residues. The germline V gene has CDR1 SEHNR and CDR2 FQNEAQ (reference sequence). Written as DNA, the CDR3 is TGTGCCAGCAGGCGGTCGGCGGGAGACGAGCAGTACTTC. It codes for CASRRSAGDEQYF.

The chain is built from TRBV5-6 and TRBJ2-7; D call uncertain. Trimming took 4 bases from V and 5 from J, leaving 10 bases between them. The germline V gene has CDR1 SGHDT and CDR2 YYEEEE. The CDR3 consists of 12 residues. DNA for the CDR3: TGTGCCAGCAGCCTGTCGGCGAACGAGCAGTACTTC. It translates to CASSLSANEQYF.

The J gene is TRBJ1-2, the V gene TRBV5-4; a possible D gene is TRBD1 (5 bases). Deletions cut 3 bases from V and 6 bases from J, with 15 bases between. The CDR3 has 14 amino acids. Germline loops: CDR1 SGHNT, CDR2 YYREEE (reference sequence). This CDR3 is CASSSTGETHGYTF. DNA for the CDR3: TGTGCCAGCAGCTCGACGGGGGAGACTCATGGCTACACCTTC.

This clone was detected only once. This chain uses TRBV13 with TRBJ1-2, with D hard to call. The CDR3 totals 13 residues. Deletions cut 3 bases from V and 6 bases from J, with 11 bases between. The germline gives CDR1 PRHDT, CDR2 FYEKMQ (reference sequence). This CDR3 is CASSFSPGNGYTF. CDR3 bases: TGTGCCAGCAGCTTTTCCCCGGGGAATGGCTACACCTTC.

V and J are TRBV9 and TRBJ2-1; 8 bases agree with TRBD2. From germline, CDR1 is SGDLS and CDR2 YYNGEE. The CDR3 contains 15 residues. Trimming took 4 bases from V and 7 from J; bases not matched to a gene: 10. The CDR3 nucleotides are TGTGCCAGCAGCCCTAGTGGACTAGCCGATAATGAGCAGTTCTTC. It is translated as CASSPSGLADNEQFF. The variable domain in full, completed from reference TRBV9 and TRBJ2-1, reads DSGVTQTPKHLITATGQRVTLRCSPRSGDLSVYWYQQSLDQGLQFLIQYYNGEERAKGNILERFSAQQFPDLHSELNLSSLELGDSALYFCASSPSGLADNEQFFGPGTRLTVL.

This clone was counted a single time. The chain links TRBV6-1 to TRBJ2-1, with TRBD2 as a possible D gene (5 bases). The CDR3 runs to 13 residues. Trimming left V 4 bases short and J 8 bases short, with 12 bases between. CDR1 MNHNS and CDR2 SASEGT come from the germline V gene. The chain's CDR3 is CASSAFPGDEQFF. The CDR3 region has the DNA TGTGCCAGCAGTGCATTCCCCGGGGATGAGCAGTTCTTC.

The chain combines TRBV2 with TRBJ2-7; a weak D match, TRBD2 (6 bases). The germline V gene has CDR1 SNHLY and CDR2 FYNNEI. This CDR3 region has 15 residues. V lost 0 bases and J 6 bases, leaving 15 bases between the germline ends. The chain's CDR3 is CASSEAGGKLSEQYF. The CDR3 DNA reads TGTGCCAGCAGTGAAGCGGGCGGGAAACTAAGCGAGCAGTACTTC.

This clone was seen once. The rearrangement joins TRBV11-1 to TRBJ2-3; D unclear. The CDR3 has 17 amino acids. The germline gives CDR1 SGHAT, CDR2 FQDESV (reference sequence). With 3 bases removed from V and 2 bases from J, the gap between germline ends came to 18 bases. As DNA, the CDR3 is TGTGCCAGCAGCTTGAGCTCCTATTTACGAAACACAGATACGCAGTATTTT. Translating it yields CASSLSSYLRNTDTQYF.

Here the CDR3 DNA reads TGTGCCAGTAGACAGGGACCCTACAATGAGCAGTTCTTC. This codes for CASRQGPYNEQFF. The rearrangement joins TRBV19 to TRBJ2-1; D possibly corresponds to TRBD1 (6 bases). The CDR3 runs 13 residues. Germline-derived CDR1 and CDR2 are LNHDA and SQIVND (reference sequence). Between the trimmed V and J ends, which lost 6 bases and 2 bases, there was a span of 8 bases.

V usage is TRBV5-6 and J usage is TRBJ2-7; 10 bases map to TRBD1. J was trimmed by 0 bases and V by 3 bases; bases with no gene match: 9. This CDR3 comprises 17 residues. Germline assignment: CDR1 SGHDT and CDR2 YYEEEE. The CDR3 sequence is CASSSMVWTGGSYEQYF. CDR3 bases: TGTGCCAGCAGCTCGATGGTCTGGACAGGGGGCTCCTACGAGCAGTACTTC.